The 5 T cell receptor beta chains given below trace back to one sample, sequenced in a study of OX40 agonist ivuxolimab in advanced cancers. Library generation was performed with the immunoSEQ multiplex PCR assay. The immuneACCESS repertoire file appears here via TCRdb, limited to in-frame rearrangements. These files lack a portion of the clones; in checked studies, under half of the deficit traces to unresolved V genes, and the cause of the others is not known. This sample has around 100,000 clones in its table, and 80% to 95% of those were observed once. Of the sample, approximately 0.54% falls within the top ten clones. This specimen consisted of CD4+ or CD8+ T cells sorted from blood, obtained in a trial of the OX40 agonist ivuxolimab. The origin of the receptors is an adult with an advanced solid tumor such as melanoma, head and neck, liver or kidney cancer.

The rearrangement uses TRBV15 and TRBJ2-3; 7 nucleotides align to TRBD2. CDR3 length: 13 residues. Germline V gene data show CDR1 as LNHNV and CDR2 as YYDKDF (reference sequence). V dropped 6 bases and J dropped 2; count of bases not matched to a gene: 2. The CDR3 spells CATRGGNTDTQYF. The DNA of the CDR3 is TGTGCCACCAGGGGGGGGAACACAGATACGCAGTATTTT.

The chain is built from TRBV2 and TRBJ2-7, with 11 bases aligning to TRBD1. The CDR3 totals 15 residues. V dropped 6 bases and J dropped 4; count of bases not matched to a gene: 8. Germline assignment: CDR1 SNHLY and CDR2 FYNNEI. The CDR3 reads CASRADRGLSYEQYF. The CDR3 DNA is TGTGCCAGCAGAGCGGACAGGGGGCTGTCGTACGAGCAGTACTTC.

This chain uses TRBV6-1 with TRBJ2-7; the D gene is possibly TRBD1 (5 bases). Germline lookup yields CDR1 MNHNS and CDR2 SASEGT. V lost 3 bases to trimming and J lost 2 bases, with 8 bases between them. The CDR3 is made up of 13 amino acids. In DNA, the CDR3 is TGTGCCAGCAGTGAGACAGCTCCCTACGAGCAGTACTTC. Its translation is CASSETAPYEQYF.

V usage is TRBV28 and J usage is TRBJ2-7, with TRBD2 matching over 8 bases. This CDR3 has 14 amino acids. The germline gives CDR1 MDHEN, CDR2 SYDVKM. The J segment lost 6 bases and the V segment lost 5 bases, leaving 9 bases of the junction unmatched. The CDR3 loop is CASSNSGIRPEQYF. Written as DNA, the CDR3 is TGTGCCAGCAGTAATAGCGGGATCCGGCCCGAGCAGTACTTC.

As for this clone: Other DNA sequences of this sample code for an identical CDR3. J is TRBJ2-7 and V is TRBV18; TRBD1 aligns across 8 bases. The ends lost 4 bases at V and 3 bases at J; junction bases unmatched: 2. Germline CDR1 is KGHSH and CDR2 is LQKENI. The CDR3 runs 13 residues. The DNA of the CDR3 is TGTGCCAGCTCACTTGGACAGGGCTACGAGCAGTACTTC. It is translated as CASSLGQGYEQYF.